Listed here is a single T cell receptor beta chain. These data are taken from a study of T cell changes during pregnancy in multiple sclerosis. Sequencing used immunoSEQ multiplex PCR; TCRdb keeps in-frame clones, though not all of them. The profile shows fewer than 45,000 clones, 90% to 95% of them singletons. Specimen: CD4+ T cells from peripheral blood mononuclear cells, collected in the second trimester of pregnancy. This receptor was taken from a female donor in good health, enrolled as a control in a pregnancy study.

The chain's CDR3 is CASSIVRGGGTGELFF. The CDR3 nucleotides read TGTGCCAGTAGTATAGTTCGAGGGGGGGGGACCGGGGAGCTGTTTTTT. The rearrangement links TRBV19 to TRBJ2-2, with D perhaps matching TRBD2 (7 bases). The CDR3 length is 16 residues. V lost 1 base and J lost 5, with 14 bases in between. Germline V gene lookup returns CDR1 LNHDA and CDR2 SQIVND (reference sequence).